This T cell receptor beta chain emerged from a study of blood T cell repertoires in COVID-19. This clone occurred a few times. The V end was cut by 2 bases, the J end by 1 base, with 14 bases between. The length of the CDR3 is 16 residues. CDR1 SGHAT and CDR2 FQNNGV come from the germline V gene. Original methodology: Quantification of nucleated cells was approximated via reference gene primer amplification. Some clones are missing from TCRdb's copy, which holds only in-frame ones; the method was immunoSEQ multiplex PCR. V and J calls and clone size are as listed in that table; D and trimming were resolved from the DNA. Found here are around 310,000 clones, around nine tenths of them singletons; the top ten hold approximately 13%.

The V gene is TRBV11-2, the J gene TRBJ1-2; tentatively, D is TRBD1 (5 bases). Sequenced sample: peripheral blood. The clonotype comes from an older woman with acute or convalescent COVID-19. For the CDR3, the DNA is TGTGCCAGCAGCTTAAAGGGTTGGGGCAGTAACTATGGCTACACCTTC. Its translation: CASSLKGWGSNYGYTF.